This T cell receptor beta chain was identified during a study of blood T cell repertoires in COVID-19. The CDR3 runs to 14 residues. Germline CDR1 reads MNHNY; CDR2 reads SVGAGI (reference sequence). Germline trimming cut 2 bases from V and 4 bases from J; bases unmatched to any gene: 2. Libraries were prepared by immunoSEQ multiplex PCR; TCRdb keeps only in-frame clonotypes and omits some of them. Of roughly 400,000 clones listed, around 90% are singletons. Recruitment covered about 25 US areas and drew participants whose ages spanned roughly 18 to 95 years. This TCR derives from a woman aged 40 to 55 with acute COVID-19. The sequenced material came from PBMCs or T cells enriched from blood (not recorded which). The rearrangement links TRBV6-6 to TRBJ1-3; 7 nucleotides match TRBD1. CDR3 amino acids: CASSYMGQGNTIYF. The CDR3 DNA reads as TGTGCCAGCAGTTACATGGGACAGGGAAACACCATATATTTT.